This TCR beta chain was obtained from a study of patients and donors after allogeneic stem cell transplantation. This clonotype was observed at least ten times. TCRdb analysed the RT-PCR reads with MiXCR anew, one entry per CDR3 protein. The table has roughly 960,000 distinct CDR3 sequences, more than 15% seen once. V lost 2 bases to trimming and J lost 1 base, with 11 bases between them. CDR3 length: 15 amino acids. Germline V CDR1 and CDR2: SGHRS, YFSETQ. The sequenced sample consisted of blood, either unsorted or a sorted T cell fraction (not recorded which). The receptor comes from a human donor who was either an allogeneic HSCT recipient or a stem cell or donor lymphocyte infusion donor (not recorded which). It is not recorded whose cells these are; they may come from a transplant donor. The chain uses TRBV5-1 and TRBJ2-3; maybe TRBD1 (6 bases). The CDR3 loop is CASSFKGQGTDTQYF. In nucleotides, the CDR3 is TGCGCCAGCAGCTTCAAGGGACAAGGCACAGATACGCAGTATTTT.